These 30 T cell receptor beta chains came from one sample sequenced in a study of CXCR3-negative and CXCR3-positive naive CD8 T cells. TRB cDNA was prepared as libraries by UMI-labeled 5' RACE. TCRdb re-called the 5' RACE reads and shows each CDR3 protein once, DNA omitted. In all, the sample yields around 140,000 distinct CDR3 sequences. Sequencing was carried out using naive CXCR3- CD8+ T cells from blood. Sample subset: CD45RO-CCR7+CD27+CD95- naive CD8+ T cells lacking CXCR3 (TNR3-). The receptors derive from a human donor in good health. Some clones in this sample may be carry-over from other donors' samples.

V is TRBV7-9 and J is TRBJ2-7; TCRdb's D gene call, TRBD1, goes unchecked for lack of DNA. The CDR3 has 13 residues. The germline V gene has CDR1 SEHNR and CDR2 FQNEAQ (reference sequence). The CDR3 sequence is CASTHRQTYEQYF.

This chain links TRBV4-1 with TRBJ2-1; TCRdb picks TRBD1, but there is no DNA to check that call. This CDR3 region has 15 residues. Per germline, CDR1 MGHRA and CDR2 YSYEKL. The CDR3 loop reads CASSQMTGLRNEQFF.

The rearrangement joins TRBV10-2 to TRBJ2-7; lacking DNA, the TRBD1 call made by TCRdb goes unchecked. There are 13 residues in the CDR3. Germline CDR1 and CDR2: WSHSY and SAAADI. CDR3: CASREQGIYEQYF.

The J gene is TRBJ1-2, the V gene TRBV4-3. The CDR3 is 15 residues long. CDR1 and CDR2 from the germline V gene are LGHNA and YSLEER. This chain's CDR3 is CASSQDKSNYYGYTF.

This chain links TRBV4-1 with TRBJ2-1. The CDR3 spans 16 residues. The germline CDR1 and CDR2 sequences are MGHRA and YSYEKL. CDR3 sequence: CASSQDVFLKYNEQFF.

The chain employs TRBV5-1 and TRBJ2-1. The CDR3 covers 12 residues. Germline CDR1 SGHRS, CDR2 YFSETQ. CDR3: CASRGNGNEQFF.

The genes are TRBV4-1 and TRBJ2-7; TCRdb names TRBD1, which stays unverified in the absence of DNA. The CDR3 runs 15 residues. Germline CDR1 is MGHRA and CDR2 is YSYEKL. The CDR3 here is CASSQGGQGGYEQYF.

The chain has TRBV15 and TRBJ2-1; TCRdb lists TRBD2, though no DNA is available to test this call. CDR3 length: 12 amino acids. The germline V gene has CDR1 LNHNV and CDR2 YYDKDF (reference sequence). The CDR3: CATSTGAHEQFF.

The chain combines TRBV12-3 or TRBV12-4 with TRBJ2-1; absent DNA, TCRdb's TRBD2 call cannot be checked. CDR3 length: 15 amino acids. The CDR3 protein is CASSLYSGGANEQFF.

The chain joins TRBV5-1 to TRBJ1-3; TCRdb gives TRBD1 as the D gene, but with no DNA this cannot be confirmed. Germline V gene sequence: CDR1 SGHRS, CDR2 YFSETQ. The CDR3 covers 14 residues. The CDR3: CASSGTGPGNTIYF.

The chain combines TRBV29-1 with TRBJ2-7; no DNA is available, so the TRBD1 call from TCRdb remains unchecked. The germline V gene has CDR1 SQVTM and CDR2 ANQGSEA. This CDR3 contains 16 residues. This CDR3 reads CSVTSTGDDVWYEQYF.

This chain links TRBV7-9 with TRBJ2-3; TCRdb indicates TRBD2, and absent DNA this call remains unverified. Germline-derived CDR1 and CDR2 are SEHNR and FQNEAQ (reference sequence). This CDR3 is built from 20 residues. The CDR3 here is CASSSRVPGLARSSTDTQYF.

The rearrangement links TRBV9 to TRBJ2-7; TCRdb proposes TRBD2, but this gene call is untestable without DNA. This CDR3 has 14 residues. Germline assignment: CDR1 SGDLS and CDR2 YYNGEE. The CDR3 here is CASGLGDLSYEQYF.

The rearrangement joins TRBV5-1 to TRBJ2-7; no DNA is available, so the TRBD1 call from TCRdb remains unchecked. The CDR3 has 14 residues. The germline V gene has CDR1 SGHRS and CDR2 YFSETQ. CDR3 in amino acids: CASSPDRDTYEQYF.

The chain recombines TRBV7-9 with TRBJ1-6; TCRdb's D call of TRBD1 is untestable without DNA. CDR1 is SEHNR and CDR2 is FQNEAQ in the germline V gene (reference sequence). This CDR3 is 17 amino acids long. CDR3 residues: CASSLDVPSSYNSPLHF.

The CDR3 here is CSVVLAGPGDEQFF. The V call is TRBV29-1, the J call TRBJ2-1; the D call from TCRdb, TRBD2, cannot be confirmed without DNA. CDR3 length equals 14 residues. Germline V gene lookup returns CDR1 SQVTM and CDR2 ANQGSEA.

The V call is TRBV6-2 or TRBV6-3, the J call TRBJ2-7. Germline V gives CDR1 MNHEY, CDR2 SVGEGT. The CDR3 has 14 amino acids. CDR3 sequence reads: CASSYSTSAHEQYF.

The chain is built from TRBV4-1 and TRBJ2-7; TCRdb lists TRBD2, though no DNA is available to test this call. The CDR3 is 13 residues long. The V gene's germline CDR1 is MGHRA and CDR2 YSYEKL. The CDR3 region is CASSARRGYEQYF.

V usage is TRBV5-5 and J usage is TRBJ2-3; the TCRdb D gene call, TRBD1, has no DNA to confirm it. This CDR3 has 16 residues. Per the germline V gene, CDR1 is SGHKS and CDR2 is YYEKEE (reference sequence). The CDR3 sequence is CASSLQGTGPTDTQYF.

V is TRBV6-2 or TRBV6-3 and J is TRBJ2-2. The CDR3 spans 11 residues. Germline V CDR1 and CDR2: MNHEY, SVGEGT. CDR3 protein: CASENTGELFF.

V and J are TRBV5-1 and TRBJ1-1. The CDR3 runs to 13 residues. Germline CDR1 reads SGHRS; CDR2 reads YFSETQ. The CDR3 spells CASSLEGGSEAFF.

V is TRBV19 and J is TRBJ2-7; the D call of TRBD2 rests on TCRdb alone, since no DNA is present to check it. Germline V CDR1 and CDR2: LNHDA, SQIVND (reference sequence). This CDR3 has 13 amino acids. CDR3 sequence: CASSNMAGGEQYF.

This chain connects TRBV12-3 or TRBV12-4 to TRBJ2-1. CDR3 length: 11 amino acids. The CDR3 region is CASSFSLEQFF.

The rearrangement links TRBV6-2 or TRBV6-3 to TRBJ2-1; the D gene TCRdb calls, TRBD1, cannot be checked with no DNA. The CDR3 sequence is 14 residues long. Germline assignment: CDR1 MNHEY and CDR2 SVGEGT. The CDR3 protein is CASSPRDTYNEQFF.

The CDR3 loop is CASSHSGSSYNEQFF. The rearrangement uses TRBV12-3 or TRBV12-4 and TRBJ2-1; TCRdb's D gene call, TRBD2, goes unchecked for lack of DNA. This CDR3 is 15 amino acids long.

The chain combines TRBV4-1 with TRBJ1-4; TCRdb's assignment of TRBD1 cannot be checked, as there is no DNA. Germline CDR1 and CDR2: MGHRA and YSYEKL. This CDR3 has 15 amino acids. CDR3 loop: CASSQEDRSGEKLFF.

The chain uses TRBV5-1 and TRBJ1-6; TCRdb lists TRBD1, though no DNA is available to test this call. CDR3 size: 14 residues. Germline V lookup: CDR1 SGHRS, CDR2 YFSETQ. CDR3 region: CASSFEGGNSPLHF.

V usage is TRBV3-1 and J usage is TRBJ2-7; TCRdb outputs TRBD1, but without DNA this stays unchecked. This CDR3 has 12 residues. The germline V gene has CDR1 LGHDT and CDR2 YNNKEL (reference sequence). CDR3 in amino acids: CASSRHQGEQYF.

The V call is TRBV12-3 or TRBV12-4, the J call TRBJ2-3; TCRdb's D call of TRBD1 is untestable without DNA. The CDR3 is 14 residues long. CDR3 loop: CAIAGHHGADTQYF.

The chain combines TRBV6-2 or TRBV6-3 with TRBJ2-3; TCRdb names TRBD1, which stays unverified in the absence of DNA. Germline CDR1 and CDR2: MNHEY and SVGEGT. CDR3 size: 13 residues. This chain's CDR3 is CASSPVLPDTQYF.